The 30 T cell receptor beta chains below were found in one sample sequenced in a study of blood T cell repertoires in COVID-19 (dated by TCRdb to the early 2020s). The library was made by the immunoSEQ multiplex PCR assay. This is the immuneACCESS table as TCRdb keeps it, with only in-frame sequences that have V and J called. A part of the clones is gone; compared with another copy, unresolved V genes explain less than half, and the rest is unexplained. The sample includes about 250,000 clones, with 82% observed a single time. Jointly, the top ten make up 4% to 5% of the sample. Sequencing used peripheral blood. The origin of the receptors is a woman in her seventies with acute or convalescent COVID-19.

This chain links TRBV6-1 with TRBJ1-1; TRBD1 agrees at 8 bases. Trimming cost V 2 bases and J 0 bases; bases outside gene matches: 2. This CDR3 spans 15 amino acids. Germline-derived CDR1 and CDR2 are MNHNS and SASEGT. The chain's CDR3 is CASSEQGALNTEAFF. The CDR3 DNA follows: TGTGCCAGCAGTGAACAGGGGGCGCTGAACACTGAAGCTTTCTTT.

The chain recombines TRBV28 with TRBJ1-2; unclear D gene. The germline V gene encodes CDR1 MDHEN and CDR2 SYDVKM. V was cut by 10 bases and J by 4 bases, with 13 bases left in between. The CDR3 sequence is 12 residues long. CDR3 loop: CATEQFGYGYTF. The DNA for the CDR3 is TGTGCCACCGAACAGTTCGGCTATGGCTACACCTTC.

This clone was seen only once. Its ends do not fully match the called genes, so a read error is possible. This rearrangement joins TRBV5-6 to TRBJ1-5, with 9 bases lining up with TRBD1. In germline, CDR1 is SGHDT, CDR2 YYEEEE. The CDR3 contains 15 residues. The CDR3 DNA reads as TGTGCCAGCAGAATACAGGGGGCTCTCAATCAGCTCCAGCATTTT. The encoded protein is CASRIQGALNQLQHF.

The genes are TRBV2 and TRBJ1-6, with 7 nucleotides matching TRBD1. Germline lookup yields CDR1 SNHLY and CDR2 FYNNEI. The CDR3 has 15 amino acids. The V segment lost 8 bases and the J segment 8 bases; nucleotides outside the gene matches: 12. The CDR3 nucleotides read TGTGCCAGCGAGGGACAGAGGGGGATCTATTCACCCCTCCACTTT. It is translated as CASEGQRGIYSPLHF.

The chain uses TRBV19 and TRBJ1-3; 7 bases fit TRBD1. This CDR3 has 15 amino acids. V shed 4 bases and J 4 bases; nucleotides not matched to a gene: 7. Germline values: CDR1 LNHDA, CDR2 SQIVND (reference sequence). DNA for the CDR3: TGTGCCAGTAGTACACAGGGGCTGAGGGGAAACACCATATATTTT. Translated, it gives CASSTQGLRGNTIYF.

The chain has TRBV7-9 and TRBJ2-1; the match to TRBD2 covers 12 bases. With 1 base clipped from V and 5 bases from J, the junction kept 3 bases outside the gene matches. This CDR3 has 16 residues. CDR1 is SEHNR, CDR2 FQNEAQ, per germline (reference sequence). The CDR3 loop reads CASSLVRTSGDNEQFF. The DNA for the CDR3 is TGTGCCAGCAGCTTAGTCCGGACTAGCGGGGACAATGAGCAGTTCTTC.

This chain links TRBV5-1 with TRBJ2-7; tentatively, D is TRBD2 (6 bases). CDR1 is SGHRS and CDR2 is YFSETQ in the germline V gene. This CDR3 has 15 residues. The V gene lost 2 bases and the J gene lost 3 bases, with 15 bases spanning the gap. CDR3 in amino acids: CASSFGSGGNYEQYF. The DNA for the CDR3 is TGCGCCAGCAGCTTTGGGAGTGGAGGGAACTACGAGCAGTACTTC.

This clone was counted between two and nine times. The chain is built from TRBV30 and TRBJ2-7, with TRBD1 matching 9 bases. Trimming cost V 8 bases and J 4 bases; bases outside gene matches: 15. This CDR3 is built from 15 residues. Germline CDR1 GTSNPN, CDR2 SVGIG (reference sequence). In DNA, the CDR3 is TGTGCCGGGGGGAGGGGCAACAGGGGGCGATACGAGCAGTACTTC. As protein: CAGGRGNRGRYEQYF. The complete variable domain, with remaining parts taken from reference TRBV30 and TRBJ2-7, reads SQTIHQWPATLVQPVGSPLSLECTVEGTSNPNLYWYRQAAGRGLQLLFYSVGIGQISSEVPQNLSASRPQDRQFILSSKKLLLSDSGFYLCAGGRGNRGRYEQYFGPGTRLTVT.

V and J are TRBV5-4 and TRBJ1-4; 9 bases line up with TRBD1. The trim removed 3 bases at V and 8 bases at J, leaving 5 bases unmatched. CDR1 is SGHNT, CDR2 YYREEE, per germline (reference sequence). CDR3 length: 14 residues. Here the CDR3 DNA reads TGTGCCAGCAGCTCCGGGACAGGGTCGGAAAAACTGTTTTTT. Translation: CASSSGTGSEKLFF.

This clone is deemed large. This chain links TRBV7-5 with TRBJ2-5; the table calls TRBD2, which could not be checked here. TRBV7-5 is noted as a pseudogene. There are 18 residues in the CDR3. The DNA of the CDR3 is TGTGCCAGAAGCTTAGCGTCTAGCGGGGGCCGGTACCAAGAGACCCAGTACTTC. Translated: CARSLASSGGRYQETQYF.

The V call is TRBV7-9, the J call TRBJ2-7; 7 positions agree with TRBD1. With 2 bases clipped from V and 3 bases from J, the junction kept 7 bases outside the gene matches. The CDR3 length is 15 residues. Looked up from germline, CDR1 is SEHNR and CDR2 is FQNEAQ (reference sequence). The CDR3 loop is CASSLRQGLDYEQYF. In DNA form, the CDR3 reads TGTGCCAGCAGCTTAAGACAGGGCTTGGACTACGAGCAGTACTTC.

CDR3 bases: TGCAGTGCTGTAGCGGGGGATACGCAGTATTTT. It is translated as CSAVAGDTQYF. The gene calls are TRBV20-1 and TRBJ2-3, with 8 bases aligning to TRBD2. The CDR3 sequence is 11 residues long. Germline CDR1 and CDR2: DFQATT and SNEGSKA (reference sequence). J was trimmed by 6 bases and V by 5 bases; bases with no gene match: 1.

The chain recombines TRBV16 with TRBJ1-2; D may be TRBD1 (5 bases). Germline assignment: CDR1 KGHSY and CDR2 FQNENV. The ends were cut back, 1 base at V and 2 bases at J, with 14 bases in the middle. The CDR3 covers 16 residues. CDR3 sequence: CASSQLGQRGNYGYTF. CDR3 nucleotide sequence: TGTGCCAGCAGCCAATTAGGTCAGCGGGGGAACTATGGCTACACCTTC. Full variable domain (remainder filled in from reference TRBV16 and TRBJ1-2): GEEVAQTPKHLVRGEGQKAKLYCAPIKGHSYVFWYQQVLKNEFKFLISFQNENVFDETGMPKERFSAKCLPNSPCSLEIQATKLEDSAVYFCASSQLGQRGNYGYTFGSGTRLTVV.

This clone was seen only once. The V and J genes are TRBV6-6 and TRBJ1-5; D might be TRBD1 (6 bases). Germline CDR1 reads MNHNY; CDR2 reads SVGAGI (reference sequence). V dropped 6 bases and J dropped 11 bases, with 11 bases sitting between them. CDR3 length equals 11 residues. CDR3 coding DNA: TGTGCCAGCAGCCAGGGGTGGGCCCAGCATTTT. Translation gives CASSQGWAQHF.

V and J are TRBV6-5 and TRBJ1-2; TRBD1 matches at 10 bases. The V gene's germline CDR1 is MNHEY and CDR2 SVGAGI. The CDR3 sequence is 14 residues long. Trimming removed 4 bases from V and 4 bases from J; junction bases left unmatched: 3. The chain's CDR3 is CASSLDRGRYGYTF. CDR3 sequence (DNA): TGTGCCAGCAGTTTAGACAGGGGGCGCTATGGCTACACCTTC.

The genes are TRBV3-1 (or the pseudogene TRBV3-2) and TRBJ2-2, with 7 bases that match TRBD2. The V gene end was trimmed by 1 base and the J gene end by 2 bases; junction bases not matched to a gene: 4. Germline values: CDR1 LGHDT, CDR2 YNNKEL (reference sequence). CDR3 length: 16 amino acids. The CDR3 nucleotides read TGTGCCAGCAGCCAAGGCGGGGGAGTAAACACCGGGGAGCTGTTTTTT. This encodes CASSQGGGVNTGELFF.

The V and J genes are TRBV5-1 and TRBJ2-7; TRBD1 agrees at 9 bases. Germline CDR1 is SGHRS and CDR2 is YFSETQ. V shed 4 bases, J shed 3 bases, and the junction held 5 bases outside the gene matches. The CDR3 length is 14 residues. CDR3 sequence reads: CASSPSGQGYEQYF. For the CDR3, the DNA is TGCGCCAGCAGCCCCTCGGGACAGGGCTACGAGCAGTACTTC. Full variable domain (remainder filled in from reference TRBV5-1 and TRBJ2-7): KAGVTQTPRYLIKTRGQQVTLSCSPISGHRSVSWYQQTPGQGLQFLFEYFSETQRNKGNFPGRFSGRQFSNSRSEMNVSTLELGDSALYLCASSPSGQGYEQYFGPGTRLTVT.

J is TRBJ1-1 and V is TRBV10-3, with no clear D. Germline CDR1 reads ENHRY; CDR2 reads SYGVKD. V was shortened by 4 bases and J by 1 base, with 7 bases between the two germline ends. The CDR3 runs 13 residues. CDR3 amino acids: CAISGLKNTEAFF. As DNA, the CDR3 is TGTGCCATCAGTGGACTGAAGAACACTGAAGCTTTCTTT.

The CDR3 sequence: CASSPGQGFTEAFF. Written as DNA, the CDR3 is TGTGCCAGCAGTCCGGGACAGGGTTTCACTGAAGCTTTCTTT. The chain carries TRBV6-4 and TRBJ1-1; 9 bases map to TRBD1. V lost 5 bases and J lost 4; bases outside the gene matches: 5. Looked up from germline, CDR1 is MRHNA and CDR2 is SNTAGT. This CDR3 contains 14 residues.

The chain has TRBV19 and TRBJ1-4; maybe TRBD1 (5 bases). CDR3 length equals 15 residues. V lost 8 bases to trimming and J lost 0 bases, with 13 bases between them. Germline CDR1 reads LNHDA; CDR2 reads SQIVND (reference sequence). The CDR3 bases are TGTGCCAGTGTACTCACAGGTTCAACTAATGAAAAACTGTTTTTT. Protein sequence: CASVLTGSTNEKLFF.

Here the CDR3 reads CASSANTGGASYEQYF. The DNA for the CDR3 is TGTGCCAGCAGCGCCAATACAGGGGGCGCCTCCTACGAGCAGTACTTC. This chain uses TRBV9 with TRBJ2-7, with 9 nucleotides matching TRBD1. V lost 3 bases, J lost 0 bases, and 7 bases stayed unmatched. The CDR3 extends over 16 amino acids. CDR1 is SGDLS and CDR2 is YYNGEE in the germline V gene. Full variable domain (outside the CDR3, taken from reference TRBV9 and TRBJ2-7): DSGVTQTPKHLITATGQRVTLRCSPRSGDLSVYWYQQSLDQGLQFLIQYYNGEERAKGNILERFSAQQFPDLHSELNLSSLELGDSALYFCASSANTGGASYEQYFGPGTRLTVT.

The chain uses TRBV28 and TRBJ2-1; 7 bases match TRBD1. After removal of 6 bases from V and 5 bases from J, the junction contained 7 bases not matched to a gene. In germline, CDR1 is MDHEN, CDR2 SYDVKM. The CDR3 covers 14 residues. The CDR3 nucleotides are TGTGCCAGCAGCCTTTCCCAGGGGGACAATGAGCAGTTCTTC. It encodes CASSLSQGDNEQFF. Looking up the rest from reference TRBV28 and TRBJ2-1 gives the full variable domain: DVKVTQSSRYLVKRTGEKVFLECVQDMDHENMFWYRQDPGLGLRLIYFSYDVKMKEKGDIPEGYSVSREKKERFSLILESASTNQTSMYLCASSLSQGDNEQFFGPGTRLTVL.

The gene calls are TRBV19 and TRBJ2-2; 10 bases map to TRBD2. Germline values: CDR1 LNHDA, CDR2 SQIVND (reference sequence). This CDR3 is 19 amino acids long. The J segment lost 1 base and the V segment lost 3 bases, leaving 11 bases of the junction unmatched. In DNA, the CDR3 is TGTGCCAGTAGTATTCTTTGGTTACGACTAGCGGGGAACACCGGGGAGCTGTTTTTT. This sequence encodes CASSILWLRLAGNTGELFF.

This clone was detected once. This sequence joins TRBV7-2 and TRBJ1-5; weak D call: TRBD1 (6 bases). The CDR3 extends over 15 amino acids. CDR1 is SGHTA, CDR2 FQGNSA, per germline. Trimming took 2 bases from V and 3 from J, leaving 11 bases between them. The CDR3 loop reads CASSLQDSVNQPQHF. The DNA of the CDR3 is TGTGCCAGCAGCTTACAGGACAGTGTCAATCAGCCCCAGCATTTT.

The rearrangement links TRBV15 to TRBJ1-3; 12 bases are shared with TRBD1. CDR1 and CDR2 (germline): LNHNV, YYDKDF (reference sequence). The ends lost 1 base at V and 2 bases at J; junction bases unmatched: 0. CDR3 length equals 16 residues. The CDR3 DNA is TGTGCCACCAGCAGAGGGGACAGGGGGCCTGGAAACACCATATATTTT. Translating gives CATSRGDRGPGNTIYF. Using reference TRBV15 and TRBJ1-3 for the parts outside the CDR3, the full variable domain is DAMVIQNPRYQVTQFGKPVTLSCSQTLNHNVMYWYQQKSSQAPKLLFHYYDKDFNNEADTPDNFQSRRPNTSFCFLDIRSPGLGDTAMYLCATSRGDRGPGNTIYFGEGSWLTVV.

The CDR3 nucleotides read TGTGCCAGCAGTCTCCAGACTAGCGGCTCCTACAATGAGCAGTTCTTC. This sequence encodes CASSLQTSGSYNEQFF. The chain carries TRBV2 and TRBJ2-1, with 9 bases aligning to TRBD2. Trimming at V came to 5 bases and at J to 0 bases, leaving 5 bases not matched to a gene. Germline V gives CDR1 SNHLY, CDR2 FYNNEI. There are 16 residues in the CDR3.

The chain is built from TRBV4-1 and TRBJ2-7; no clear D gene. The germline V gene has CDR1 MGHRA and CDR2 YSYEKL. The CDR3 is 16 amino acids. Trimming shortened V by 0 bases and J by 3 bases, and 15 bases separated the two germline ends. The CDR3 DNA is TGCGCCAGCAGCCAAGAATATTTCGGAGCAAACTACGAGCAGTACTTC. This sequence encodes CASSQEYFGANYEQYF.

This clone has a single count. The V call is TRBV3-1 (or the pseudogene TRBV3-2), the J call TRBJ2-3; D not resolved. This CDR3 has 14 residues. V shed 4 bases and J shed 0 bases, with 8 bases lying between them. CDR1 and CDR2 (germline): LGHDT, YNNKEL (reference sequence). This CDR3 reads CASSLAPSTDTQYF. For the CDR3, the DNA is TGTGCCAGCAGCCTTGCGCCCAGCACAGATACGCAGTATTTT.

There are a few counts of this clone. The rearrangement joins TRBV30 to TRBJ1-5, with D unresolved. V dropped 3 bases and J dropped 9 bases, with 9 bases sitting between them. The CDR3 sequence is 11 residues long. The V gene's germline CDR1 is GTSNPN and CDR2 SVGIG (reference sequence). The chain's CDR3 is CAWRTGGPQHF. The CDR3 nucleotides read TGTGCCTGGAGGACGGGTGGGCCCCAGCATTTT.

This clone has a handful of counts. This sample also contains other DNA sequences that code for the same CDR3. V is TRBV14 and J is TRBJ1-6, with 8 positions matching TRBD1. The CDR3 is made up of 21 amino acids. Trimming took 0 bases from V and 12 from J; bases not matched to a gene: 25. The V gene's germline CDR1 is SGHDN and CDR2 FVKESK. DNA for the CDR3: TGTGCCAGCAGCCAAGATCCCGCCGGGACAGGCTTCCTCACTCTGCACGAACCCCTCCACTTT. Its protein is CASSQDPAGTGFLTLHEPLHF.